The TCR beta chain under discussion was sequenced for a study of CD8 T cells in Susac syndrome (dated by TCRdb to between 2018 and 2021). General notes on the study: Of the Susac syndrome patients who were sequenced, under 10 were in clinical remission while more than five had clinically active disease. Whether CD8+ T cell activation and differentiation in Susac syndrome was antigen driven was tested using repertoire sequencing. At blood withdrawal, Susac syndrome patients were either therapy-naive, taking corticosteroids (in some cases with IVIg as well), or taking IVIg alone.

RNA was extracted using the RNeasy kit, and about 0.45 to 1 ug of the RNA was reverse transcribed with random hexamers. The immunoSEQ multiplex PCR assay, which covers 54 Vbeta and 13 Jbeta segments, was used to amplify TCR beta CDR3 regions. To correct PCR amplification bias, a synthetic template baseline was used for both primer optimization and computational correction. The study's processing was this. Reads were assigned to V, D and J genes according to IMGT and analyzed in immunoSEQ Analyzer, with only productive sequences retained. Clonality was calculated as one minus the Shannon entropy normalized by log2 of the number of productive unique sequences. For each patient and control, public and private clones were evaluated among the 100 most prevalent clones. Susac-specific clones were defined as absent from healthy and MS cohorts, around 980 published viral clones and other ImmuneACCESS disease sequences. TCRdb took the public reads, trimmed them with fastp at Q25, ran MiXCR for clone calling and kept in-frame beta chains. Each entry merges the rows of one CDR3 protein and shows their most common DNA and genes. The V and J calls follow TCRdb's processing rather than the paper's. The sample table shows around 170,000 distinct CDR3 sequences, and 90% to 97% are seen once. Of the sample, around 0.12% is held by the ten largest clones.

Peripheral blood CD8+ and CD4+ T cells from healthy donors, Susac syndrome patients and multiple sclerosis patients were profiled by high-throughput TCR beta sequencing. Susac syndrome patients met recently defined diagnostic criteria for definite or probable disease. Bulk CD8+ and CD4+ T cells were purified by magnetic negative isolation, whereas CD8+ TEMRA cells were enriched by FACS. Blood was collected in EDTA tubes and processed within 24 hours, with PBMCs isolated through density gradient centrifugation. PBMCs intended for TCR sequencing were cryopreserved in liquid nitrogen and were subsequently thawed in a 37 degrees C water bath. Purity of sorted or isolated CD4+, CD8+ and CD8+ TEMRA cells was at least 90%. Relative to germline, V is missing 2 bases and J is missing 2 bases, with 12 bases of the junction outside any gene match. CDR1 and CDR2 (MGHRA, YSYEKL) derive from the germline V gene. From its cysteine to its phenylalanine, the CDR3 spans 20 amino acids. Kept here is only the CDR3 DNA, which spans 60 bases and is read in frame from base 1.

In the case of this clonotype: The antigen it recognizes is unknown. No qualities accompany the bases; no much larger clone lies one base away.

Summary of the overall study and its limitations: In the CD4+ T cell repertoire of Susac syndrome patients, clonal expansion was not detected. The number of individuals in the TCR sequencing and HLA analysis was acknowledged as relatively small.

The sequence links TRBV4-1 to TRBJ2-3; a stretch of 14 junction bases matches TRBD2. Sample: CD4+ T cells from PBMCs. This TCR was sampled from a human donor with Susac syndrome. The CDR3 region has the sequence CASSQRLAGGPGVPTDTQYF. The sequenced DNA is TGCGCCAGCAGCCAACGACTAGCGGGGGGGCCGGGGGTGCCCACAGATACGCAGTATTTT.